Below are 4 T cell receptor beta chains sequenced from a single sample in a study of CD8 T cells in ankylosing spondylitis. Using its own MiXCR run on the 5' RACE reads, TCRdb lists one record per CDR3 protein. The sample carries around 120,000 distinct CDR3 sequences, roughly 13% recorded once. Sequencing was done on a sample of blood, either unsorted or a sorted T cell fraction (not recorded which). The source of these receptors is a female donor with ankylosing spondylitis or in good health (not recorded which).

This clonotype was detected only a few times. The chain uses TRBV3-1 and TRBJ2-7; 9 bases are a match to TRBD2. The germline V gene encodes CDR1 LGHDT and CDR2 YNNKEL (reference sequence). The CDR3 length is 14 residues. J was trimmed by 3 bases and V by 4 bases; bases with no gene match: 4. The CDR3 protein is CASSRGGRVYEQYF. The DNA for the CDR3 is TGTGCCAGCAGCCGGGGCGGGAGGGTCTACGAGCAGTACTTC.

This clonotype has just a few counts. J is TRBJ2-1 and V is TRBV5-1; D not certain. V lost 2 bases and J 7 bases, leaving 19 bases between the germline ends. Germline CDR1 and CDR2: SGHRS and YFSETQ. This CDR3 spans 16 amino acids. Written as DNA, the CDR3 is TGCGCCAGCAGCTTCGGGCCATCAAAAAGCGAGAATGAGCAGTTCTTC. Its protein is CASSFGPSKSENEQFF.

This clonotype was recorded a few times. The genes are TRBV7-9 and TRBJ2-6; D not resolved. V was shortened by 1 base and J by 2 bases, with 9 bases between the two germline ends. The V gene's germline CDR1 is SEHNR and CDR2 FQNEAQ (reference sequence). The CDR3 spans 16 residues. Written as DNA, the CDR3 is TGTGCCAGCAGCTTAGTCCGGCCCACTGGGGCCAACGTCCTGACTTTC. This translates into CASSLVRPTGANVLTF.

The chain couples TRBV7-9 to TRBJ2-7, with D maybe TRBD2 (6 bases). V lost 7 bases, J lost 0 bases, and 16 bases lay in between. There are 15 residues in the CDR3. The germline V gene encodes CDR1 SEHNR and CDR2 FQNEAQ (reference sequence). This chain's CDR3 is CASIPRGKSSYEQYF. The CDR3, as DNA: TGTGCCAGCATCCCCCGGGGGAAATCCTCCTACGAGCAGTACTTC.